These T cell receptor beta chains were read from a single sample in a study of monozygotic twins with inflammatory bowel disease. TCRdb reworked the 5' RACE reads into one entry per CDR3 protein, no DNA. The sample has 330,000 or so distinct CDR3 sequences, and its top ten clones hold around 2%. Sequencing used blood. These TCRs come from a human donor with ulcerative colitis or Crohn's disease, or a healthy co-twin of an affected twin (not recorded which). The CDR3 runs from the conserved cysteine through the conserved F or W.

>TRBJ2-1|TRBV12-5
CASGLRSALALFF
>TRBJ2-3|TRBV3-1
CASSPGLSSTDTQYF
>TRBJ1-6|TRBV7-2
CASSSPAGQNSPLHF
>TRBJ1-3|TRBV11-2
CASSLNILGNTIYF
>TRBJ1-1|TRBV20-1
CSAPRRGGRTEAFF
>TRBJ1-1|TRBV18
CASSPSGTNTEAFF
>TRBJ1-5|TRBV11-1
CASSLAGTGDGVIGNQPQHF
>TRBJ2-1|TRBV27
CASSSSGTTYNEQFF
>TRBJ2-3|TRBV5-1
CASSLARAEGADTQYF
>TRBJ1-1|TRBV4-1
CASSQEGEGARGTEAFF
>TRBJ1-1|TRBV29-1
CSSQRGPDGAFF
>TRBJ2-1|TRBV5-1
CASSSSTGGSYNEQFF
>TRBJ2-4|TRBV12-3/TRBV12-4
CASSATSGAMKGKNIQYF
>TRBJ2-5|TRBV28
CASSLYQTQYF
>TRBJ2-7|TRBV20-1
CSARVSRILREQYF
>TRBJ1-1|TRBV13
CASSLGPQGDGTRAFF
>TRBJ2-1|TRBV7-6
CASSRRETYNEQFF
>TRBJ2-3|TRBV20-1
CSARAGSTQYF
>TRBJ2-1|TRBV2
CASSVERVDEQFF
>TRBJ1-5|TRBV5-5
CAGSDPDSRQPQHF
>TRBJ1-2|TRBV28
CASSLSKGLLLYGYTF
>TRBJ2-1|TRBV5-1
CASSLFGTEYNEQFF
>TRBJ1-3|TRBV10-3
CAISGGQTLSGNTIYF
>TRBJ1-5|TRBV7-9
CASSLGGQGSQPQHF